The rows below give T cell receptor beta chains drawn from one sample of a study of blood T cell repertoires in COVID-19. This table comes from immunoSEQ multiplex PCR, and its TCRdb copy is limited to in-frame clones, with some not included. This table has about 480,000 clones, more than 70% appearing once. Input material: peripheral blood. The source of these receptors is a woman between 50 and 59 years old with COVID-19, enrolled during active disease. Both conserved end residues are part of each CDR3. The D gene is left open where the match is weak. The size field is filled for only some rows; it gives once, few, many or a size class.

NA | TRBJ2-3 | TRBV5-1 | NA | CASSFRRGGVADTQYF | TGCGCCAGCAGCTTTCGGAGGGGGGGCGTGGCAGATACGCAGTATTTT
NA | TRBJ1-6 | TRBV4-2 | NA | CASSQDPPGGNSPLHF | TGTGCCAGCAGCCAAGATCCGCCGGGGGGTAATTCACCCCTCCACTTT
NA | TRBJ2-4 | TRBV5-6 | NA | CASSLDRSSSKNIQYF | TGTGCCAGCAGCTTGGACAGGTCATCGAGCAAAAACATTCAGTACTTC
TRBD2 | TRBJ2-3 | TRBV7-3 | NA | CASSSLAGDDTQYF | TGTGCCAGCAGCTCGCTAGCGGGGGATGATACGCAGTATTTT
TRBD1 | TRBJ1-6 | TRBV2 | NA | CASNGDSNSPLHF | TGTGCCAGCAACGGGGACAGTAATTCACCCCTCCACTTT
NA | TRBJ1-1 | TRBV4-2 | NA | CASSQVSGNTEAFF | TGTGCCAGCAGCCAAGTCTCAGGGAACACTGAAGCTTTCTTT
TRBD1 | TRBJ1-1 | TRBV19 | once | CASGRDRENTEAFF | TGTGCCAGCGGAAGGGACAGGGAGAACACTGAAGCTTTCTTT
NA | TRBJ2-1 | TRBV20-1 | NA | CSASKQYEQFF | TGCAGTGCTAGCAAACAATATGAGCAGTTCTTC
TRBD2 | TRBJ2-3 | TRBV20-1 | few | CSASRGSGDTDTQYF | TGCAGTGCTAGTAGGGGTAGCGGGGACACAGATACGCAGTATTTT
NA | TRBJ2-1 | TRBV27 | NA | CASSLAYNEQFF | TGTGCCAGCAGTTTGGCTTACAATGAGCAGTTCTTC
NA | TRBJ2-7 | TRBV5-8 | NA | CASSAYRDSSYEQYF | TGTGCCAGCAGCGCGTACAGGGATAGCTCCTACGAGCAGTACTTC
NA | TRBJ2-3 | TRBV24-1 | NA | CATSDPGSTSTDTQYF | TGTGCCACCAGTGACCCCGGATCGACTAGCACAGATACGCAGTATTTT
NA | TRBJ1-1 | TRBV7-9 | few | CASSLIRGGDTEAFF | TGTGCCAGCAGCTTAATCAGGGGTGGGGACACTGAAGCTTTCTTT
TRBD1 | TRBJ1-2 | TRBV28 | NA | CASSLKGGTGIVQGYTF | TGTGCCAGCAGTTTAAAAGGGGGGACAGGCATAGTGCAGGGCTACACCTTC
NA | TRBJ1-4 | TRBV7-6 | NA | CASSPDSSTNEKLFF | TGTGCCAGCAGCCCGGACAGTTCAACTAATGAAAAACTGTTTTTT
NA | TRBJ1-6 | TRBV12-3/TRBV12-4 | NA | CASLWGGNSPLHF | TGTGCCAGCCTTTGGGGAGGCAATTCACCCCTCCACTTT
NA | TRBJ1-1 | TRBV29-1 | NA | CSVEWGQGETEAFF | TGCAGCGTTGAATGGGGGCAGGGCGAAACTGAAGCTTTCTTT
NA | TRBJ2-2 | TRBV18 | NA | CASSQSRDGELFF | TGTGCCAGCTCACAGAGCCGGGACGGGGAGCTGTTTTTT
TRBD1 | TRBJ1-1 | TRBV5-1 | NA | CASSLEGQGPWGAFF | TGCGCCAGCAGCTTGGAAGGACAGGGCCCCTGGGGAGCTTTCTTT
TRBD1 | TRBJ1-1 | TRBV5-6 | NA | CASSLLMGQRNTEAFF | TGTGCCAGCAGCCTTCTTATGGGACAGAGAAACACTGAAGCTTTCTTT
NA | TRBJ1-4 | TRBV2 | NA | CASSGRLHEKLFF | TGTGCCAGCAGTGGACGACTACATGAAAAACTGTTTTTT
TRBD2 | TRBJ2-3 | TRBV2 | NA | CATALAGGPGDTQYF | TGTGCCACCGCACTAGCGGGGGGGCCGGGTGATACGCAGTATTTT
NA | TRBJ1-5 | TRBV4-1 | few | CASSLIGDNQPQHF | TGCGCCAGCAGCCTCATAGGGGACAATCAGCCCCAGCATTTT
NA | TRBJ1-6 | TRBV6-5 | NA | CASSRGGTYNSPLHF | TGTGCCAGCTCCCGGGGGGGGACCTACAATTCACCCCTCCACTTT
TRBD2 | TRBJ2-3 | TRBV5-4 | once | CASSLAGVITDTQYF | TGTGCCAGCAGCTTAGCGGGGGTGATCACAGATACGCAGTATTTT
TRBD2 | TRBJ2-3 | TRBV6-1 | NA | CASSEGRLAGVTDTQYF | TGTGCCAGCAGTGAAGGTCGCCTAGCGGGGGTCACAGATACGCAGTATTTT
NA | TRBJ1-1 | TRBV12-3/TRBV12-4 | NA | CASGRDSTEAFF | TGTGCCAGCGGCCGGGATTCGACTGAAGCTTTCTTT
TRBD2 | TRBJ2-7 | TRBV28 | once | CASSSIRLAGAYGLSYEQYF | TGTGCCAGCAGTTCGATCCGACTAGCGGGCGCTTACGGGCTGAGCTACGAGCAGTACTTC
TRBD1 | TRBJ1-1 | TRBV5-1 | NA | CASSMDRGRYTEAFF | TGCGCCAGCAGCATGGACAGGGGGCGGTACACTGAAGCTTTCTTT
TRBD1 | TRBJ2-7 | TRBV30 | NA | CAWSSGTGRAYEQYF | TGTGCCTGGAGTTCCGGGACAGGGAGGGCCTACGAGCAGTACTTC
TRBD2 | TRBJ2-1 | TRBV11-2 | NA | CASRNSGGPYNEQFF | TGTGCCAGCAGGAATAGCGGGGGCCCCTACAATGAGCAGTTCTTC
NA | TRBJ2-3 | TRBV10-1 | NA | CASNRVGTERGTQYF | TGCGCCAGCAACCGGGTAGGAACCGAGCGAGGTACGCAGTATTTT
NA | TRBJ1-2 | TRBV7-9 | NA | CASSPAGGGYTF | TGTGCCAGCAGTCCTGCGGGGGGTGGCTACACCTTC
NA | TRBJ1-1 | TRBV24-1 | NA | CATSGGVGSTEAFF | TGTGCCACCAGTGGGGGGGTGGGGAGCACTGAAGCTTTCTTT
NA | TRBJ2-7 | TRBV2 | NA | CASSRPLYRVGDEQYF | TGTGCCAGCAGTCGGCCTCTTTACAGGGTTGGGGACGAGCAGTACTTC
NA | TRBJ1-5 | TRBV3-1/TRBV3-2 | NA | CASSQGSEGAQHF | TGTGCCAGCAGCCAGGGTAGTGAGGGGGCCCAGCATTTT
NA | TRBJ1-3 | TRBV28 | NA | CASSFAGHFSGNTIYF | TGTGCCAGCAGTTTTGCAGGGCACTTCTCTGGAAACACCATATATTTT
NA | TRBJ1-5 | TRBV29-1 | NA | CSVDAGGERQHF | TGCAGCGTTGACGCCGGGGGGGAGCGCCAGCATTTT
NA | TRBJ1-1 | TRBV5-4 | NA | CASRIDRFMNTEAFF | TGTGCCAGCAGGATTGACAGATTTATGAACACTGAAGCTTTCTTT
NA | TRBJ1-2 | TRBV4-1 | NA | CASGGVNYGYTF | TGCGCCAGCGGGGGGGTAAACTATGGCTACACCTTC
NA | TRBJ1-5 | TRBV2 | NA | CASSAVGIQPQHF | TGTGCCAGCAGTGCGGTCGGGATTCAGCCCCAGCATTTT
TRBD1 | TRBJ1-2 | TRBV18 | NA | CASSPGTGPEGYGYTF | TGTGCCAGCTCACCAGGGACAGGGCCTGAGGGCTATGGCTACACCTTC
NA | TRBJ1-1 | TRBV7-8 | NA | CATTGRNTEAFF | TGTGCCACCACAGGTAGGAACACTGAAGCTTTCTTT
TRBD1 | TRBJ1-2 | TRBV5-1 | once | CASSLARGGSDGYTF | TGCGCCAGCAGCTTGGCCCGAGGGGGCTCGGACGGCTACACCTTC
TRBD1 | TRBJ1-1 | TRBV5-4 | NA | CASSPNKDRGTEAFF | TGTGCCAGCAGCCCCAACAAGGACAGGGGGACTGAAGCTTTCTTT
NA | TRBJ2-5 | TRBV6-5 | NA | CASSRGVEETQYF | TGTGCCAGCAGTAGGGGTGTGGAAGAGACCCAGTACTTC
NA | TRBJ2-1 | TRBV5-6 | NA | CASSLGAGMWDEQFF | TGTGCCAGCAGCTTGGGGGCAGGGATGTGGGATGAGCAGTTCTTC
TRBD1 | TRBJ1-3 | TRBV5-1 | NA | CASRSGTADGNTIYF | TGCGCCAGCAGATCCGGGACAGCCGACGGAAACACCATATATTTT
TRBD2 | TRBJ2-3 | TRBV5-1 | NA | CASRPLAGGPEDTQYF | TGCGCCAGCAGACCACTAGCGGGGGGGCCGGAGGATACGCAGTATTTT
NA | TRBJ1-1 | TRBV6-5 | NA | CASSSGNTEAFF | TGTGCCAGCAGTTCCGGGAACACTGAAGCTTTCTTT
NA | TRBJ2-5 | TRBV2 | NA | CASMGKSMETQYF | TGTGCCAGCATGGGCAAAAGTATGGAGACCCAGTACTTC
NA | TRBJ1-4 | TRBV30 | NA | CARHRVLYEKLFF | TGTGCCCGGCACAGGGTCCTTTATGAAAAACTGTTTTTT
NA | TRBJ2-2 | TRBV18 | once | CASSPPLRQNTGELFF | TGTGCCAGCTCACCACCGTTGCGACAGAACACCGGGGAGCTGTTTTTT
NA | TRBJ1-4 | TRBV30 | NA | CAWSMGAFNEKLFF | TGTGCCTGGAGTATGGGGGCGTTTAATGAAAAACTGTTTTTT
NA | TRBJ1-1 | TRBV19 | NA | CASSIPPGNTEAFF | TGTGCCAGTAGTATCCCCCCAGGGAACACTGAAGCTTTCTTT
TRBD1 | TRBJ1-1 | TRBV6-6 | NA | CASSPRPSGQGDRNTEAFF | TGTGCCAGCAGTCCTCGGCCCTCGGGACAGGGTGATCGGAACACTGAAGCTTTCTTT
NA | TRBJ2-7 | TRBV15 | NA | CATSRDGSRGEQYF | TGTGCCACCAGCAGAGATGGTAGTCGAGGGGAGCAGTACTTC
TRBD1 | TRBJ1-6 | TRBV9 | once | CASSAGTAPGANSPLHF | TGTGCCAGCAGCGCGGGGACAGCCCCTGGGGCTAATTCACCCCTCCACTTT
NA | TRBJ1-1 | TRBV6-5 | once | CAIDRGFTEAFF | TGTGCCATCGATAGGGGTTTCACTGAAGCTTTCTTT